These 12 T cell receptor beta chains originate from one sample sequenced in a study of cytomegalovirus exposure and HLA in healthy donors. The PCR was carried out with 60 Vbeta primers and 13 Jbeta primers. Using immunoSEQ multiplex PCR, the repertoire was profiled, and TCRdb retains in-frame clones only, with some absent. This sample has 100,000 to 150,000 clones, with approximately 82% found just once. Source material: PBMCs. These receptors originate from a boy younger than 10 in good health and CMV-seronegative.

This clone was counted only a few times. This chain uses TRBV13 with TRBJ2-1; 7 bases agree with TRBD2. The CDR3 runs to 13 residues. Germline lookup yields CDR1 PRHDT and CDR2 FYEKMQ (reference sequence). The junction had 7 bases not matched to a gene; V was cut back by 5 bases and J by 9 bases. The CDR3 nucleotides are TGTGCCAGCAGCCTTTTGGCGGGAGTTGAGCAGTTCTTC. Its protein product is CASSLLAGVEQFF.

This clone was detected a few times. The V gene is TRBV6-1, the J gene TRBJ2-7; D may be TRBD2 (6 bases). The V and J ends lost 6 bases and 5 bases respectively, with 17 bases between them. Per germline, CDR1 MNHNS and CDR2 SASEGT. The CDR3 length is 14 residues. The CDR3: CASSQPREADEQYF. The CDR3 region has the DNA TGTGCCAGCAGCCAACCCAGGGAGGCGGACGAGCAGTACTTC.

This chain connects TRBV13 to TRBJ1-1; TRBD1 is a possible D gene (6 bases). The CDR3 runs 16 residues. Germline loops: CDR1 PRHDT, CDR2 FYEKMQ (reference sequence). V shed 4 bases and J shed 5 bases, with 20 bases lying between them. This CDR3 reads CASSYPQGLGRTEAFF. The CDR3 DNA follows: TGTGCCAGCAGCTACCCGCAGGGGTTGGGAAGGACTGAAGCTTTCTTT. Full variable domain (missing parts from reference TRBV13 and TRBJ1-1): AAGVIQSPRHLIKEKRETATLKCYPIPRHDTVYWYQQGPGQDPQFLISFYEKMQSDKGSIPDRFSAQQFSDYHSELNMSSLELGDSALYFCASSYPQGLGRTEAFFGQGTRLTVV.

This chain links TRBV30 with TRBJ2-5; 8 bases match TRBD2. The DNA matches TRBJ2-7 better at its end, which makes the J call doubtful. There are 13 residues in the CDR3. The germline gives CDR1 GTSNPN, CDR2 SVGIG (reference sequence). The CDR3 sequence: CAPKQREPYEQYF. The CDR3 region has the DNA TGTGCCCCGAAACAGCGGGAGCCCTACGAGCAGTACTTC.

The CDR3 here is CASLGGRETQYF. In DNA form, the CDR3 reads TGTGCCTCCTTGGGAGGTCGAGAGACCCAGTACTTC. The J gene is TRBJ2-5, the V gene TRBV7-2, with D possibly being TRBD2 (6 bases). The V gene's germline CDR1 is SGHTA and CDR2 FQGNSA. This CDR3 contains 12 residues. Trimming left V 11 bases short and J 4 bases short, with 14 bases between.

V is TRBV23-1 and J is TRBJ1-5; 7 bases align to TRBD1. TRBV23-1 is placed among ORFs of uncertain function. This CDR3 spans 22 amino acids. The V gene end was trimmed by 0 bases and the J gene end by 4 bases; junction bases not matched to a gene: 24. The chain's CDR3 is CASSQSSLADIPGTDVNQPQHF. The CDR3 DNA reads TGCGCCAGCAGTCAATCGTCCCTAGCAGATATTCCAGGGACAGACGTTAATCAGCCCCAGCATTTT.

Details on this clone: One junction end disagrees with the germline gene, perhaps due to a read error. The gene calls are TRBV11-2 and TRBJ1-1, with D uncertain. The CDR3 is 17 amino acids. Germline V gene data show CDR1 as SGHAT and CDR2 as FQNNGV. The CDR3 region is CANSSPPPGFMNTEAFF. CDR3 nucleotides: TGTGCCAACAGCTCGCCCCCCCCAGGATTCATGAACACTGAAGCTTTCTTT.

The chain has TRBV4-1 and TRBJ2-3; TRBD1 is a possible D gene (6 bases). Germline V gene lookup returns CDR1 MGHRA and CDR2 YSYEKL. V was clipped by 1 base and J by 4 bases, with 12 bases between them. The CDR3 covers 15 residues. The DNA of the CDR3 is TGCGCCAGCAGCCAAGTGGGGGCGCCGGCAGATACGCAGTATTTT. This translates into CASSQVGAPADTQYF.

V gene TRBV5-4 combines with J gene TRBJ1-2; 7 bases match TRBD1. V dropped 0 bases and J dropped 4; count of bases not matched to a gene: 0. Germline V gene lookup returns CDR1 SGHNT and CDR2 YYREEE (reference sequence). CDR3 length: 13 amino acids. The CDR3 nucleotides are TGTGCCAGCAGCTTGGCAGGGGGCTATGGCTACACCTTC. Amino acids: CASSLAGGYGYTF.

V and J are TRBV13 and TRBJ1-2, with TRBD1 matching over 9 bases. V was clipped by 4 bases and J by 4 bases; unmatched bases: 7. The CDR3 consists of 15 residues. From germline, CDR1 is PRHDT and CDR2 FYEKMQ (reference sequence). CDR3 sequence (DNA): TGTGCCAGCAGCTCCGGACAGGGGTGGGGCTATGGCTACACCTTC. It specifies CASSSGQGWGYGYTF.

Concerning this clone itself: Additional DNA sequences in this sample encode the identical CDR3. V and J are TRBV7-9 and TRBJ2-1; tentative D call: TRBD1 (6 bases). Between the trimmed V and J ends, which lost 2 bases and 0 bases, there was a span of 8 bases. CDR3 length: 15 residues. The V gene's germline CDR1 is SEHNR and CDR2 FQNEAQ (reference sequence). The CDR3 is CASSLTGSSYNEQFF. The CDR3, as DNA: TGTGCCAGCAGCTTAACAGGGAGCTCCTACAATGAGCAGTTCTTC. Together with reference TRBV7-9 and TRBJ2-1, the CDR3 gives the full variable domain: DTGVSQNPRHKITKRGQNVTFRCDPISEHNRLYWYRQTLGQGPEFLTYFQNEAQLEKSRLLSDRFSAERPKGSFSTLEIQRTEQGDSAMYLCASSLTGSSYNEQFFGPGTRLTVL.

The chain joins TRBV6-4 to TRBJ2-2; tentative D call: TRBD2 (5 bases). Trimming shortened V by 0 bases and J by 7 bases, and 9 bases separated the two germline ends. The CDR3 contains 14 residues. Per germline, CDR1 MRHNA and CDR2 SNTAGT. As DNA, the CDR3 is TGTGCCAGCAGTGACTCGGGAGAGGGCGGGGAGCTGTTTTTT. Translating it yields CASSDSGEGGELFF.